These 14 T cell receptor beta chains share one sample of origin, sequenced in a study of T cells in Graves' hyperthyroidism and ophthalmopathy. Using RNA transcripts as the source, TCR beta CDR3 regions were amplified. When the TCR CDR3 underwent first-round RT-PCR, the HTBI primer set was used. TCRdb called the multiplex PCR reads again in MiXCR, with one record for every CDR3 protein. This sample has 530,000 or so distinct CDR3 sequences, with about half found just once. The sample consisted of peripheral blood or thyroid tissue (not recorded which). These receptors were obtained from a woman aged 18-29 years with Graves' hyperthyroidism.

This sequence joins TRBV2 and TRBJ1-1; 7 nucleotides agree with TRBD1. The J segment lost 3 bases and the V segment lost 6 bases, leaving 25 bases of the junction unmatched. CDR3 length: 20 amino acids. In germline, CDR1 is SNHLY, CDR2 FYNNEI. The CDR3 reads CASRTQGPGSNEQLDTEAFF. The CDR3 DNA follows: TGTGCCAGCAGGACACAGGGGCCTGGGAGCAATGAGCAGTTGGACACTGAAGCTTTCTTT. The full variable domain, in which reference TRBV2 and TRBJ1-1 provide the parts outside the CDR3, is EPEVTQTPSHQVTQMGQEVILRCVPISNHLYFYWYRQILGQKVEFLVSFYNNEISEKSEIFDDQFSVERPDGSNFTLKIRSTKLEDSAMYFCASRTQGPGSNEQLDTEAFFGQGTRLTVV.

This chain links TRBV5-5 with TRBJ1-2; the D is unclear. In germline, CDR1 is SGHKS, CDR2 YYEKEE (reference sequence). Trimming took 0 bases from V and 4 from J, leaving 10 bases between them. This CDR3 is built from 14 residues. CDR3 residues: CASSLAPSSYGYTF. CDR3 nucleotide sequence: TGTGCCAGCAGCTTGGCCCCGAGCTCCTATGGCTACACCTTC.

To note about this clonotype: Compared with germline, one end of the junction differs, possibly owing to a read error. The CDR3 nucleotides read TGTGCCAGCAGGAAACCCGGGACGGAGGGAGATGAGCAGTTCTTT. It specifies CASRKPGTEGDEQFF. The V and J genes are TRBV12-3 or TRBV12-4 and TRBJ2-1; D perhaps matches TRBD2 (6 bases). The CDR3 length is 15 residues.

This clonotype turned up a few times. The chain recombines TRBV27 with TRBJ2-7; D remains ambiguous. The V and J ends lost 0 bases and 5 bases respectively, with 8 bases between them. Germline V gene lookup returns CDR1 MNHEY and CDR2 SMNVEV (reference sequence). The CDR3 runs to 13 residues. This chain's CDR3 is CASSLSSGHEQYF. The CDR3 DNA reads TGTGCCAGCAGTTTATCGTCCGGGCACGAGCAGTACTTC.

This chain's CDR3 is CASSLGGAFRNYGYTF. DNA of the CDR3: TGTGCCAGCAGTTTAGGAGGGGCTTTCAGGAACTATGGCTACACCTTC. The chain joins TRBV28 to TRBJ1-2; possibly TRBD1 for D (5 bases). CDR1 and CDR2 (germline): MDHEN, SYDVKM. V lost 2 bases to trimming and J lost 2 bases, with 15 bases between them. This CDR3 is 16 amino acids long.

The CDR3 loop is CATALHSYEQYF. Written as DNA, the CDR3 is TGTGCCACAGCACTCCACTCCTACGAGCAGTACTTC. V is TRBV7-6 and J is TRBJ2-7, with unresolved D. Per germline, CDR1 SGHVS and CDR2 FNYEAQ. CDR3 length: 12 residues. The germline V and J ends were trimmed by 10 bases and 0 bases, with 10 bases remaining between them.

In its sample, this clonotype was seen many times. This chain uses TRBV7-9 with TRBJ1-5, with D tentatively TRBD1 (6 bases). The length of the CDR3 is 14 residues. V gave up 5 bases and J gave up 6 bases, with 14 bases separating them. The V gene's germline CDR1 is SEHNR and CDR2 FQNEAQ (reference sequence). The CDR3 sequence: CASSPGRGLQPQHF. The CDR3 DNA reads TGTGCCAGCAGCCCCGGACGGGGGCTTCAGCCCCAGCATTTT.

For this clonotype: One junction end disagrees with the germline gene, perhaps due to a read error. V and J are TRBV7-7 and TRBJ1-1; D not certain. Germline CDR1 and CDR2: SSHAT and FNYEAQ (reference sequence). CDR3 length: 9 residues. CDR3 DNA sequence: TGTGCTAGCAGCTCGGAAGCTTTCTTT. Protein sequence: CASSSEAFF.

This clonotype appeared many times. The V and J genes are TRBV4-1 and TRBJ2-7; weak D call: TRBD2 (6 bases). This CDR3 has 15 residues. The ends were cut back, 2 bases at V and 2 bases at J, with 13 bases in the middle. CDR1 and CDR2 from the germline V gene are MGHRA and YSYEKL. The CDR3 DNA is TGCGCCAGCAGCCAAAAAGTGGCGGGAACCTACGAGCAGTACTTC. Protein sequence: CASSQKVAGTYEQYF.

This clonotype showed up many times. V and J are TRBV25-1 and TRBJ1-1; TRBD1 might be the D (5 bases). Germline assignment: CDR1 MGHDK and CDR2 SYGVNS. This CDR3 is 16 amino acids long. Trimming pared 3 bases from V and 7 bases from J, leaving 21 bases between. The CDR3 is CASSEDAGGGLDEAFF. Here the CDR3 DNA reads TGTGCCAGCAGTGAGGACGCGGGCGGGGGATTAGATGAAGCTTTCTTT.

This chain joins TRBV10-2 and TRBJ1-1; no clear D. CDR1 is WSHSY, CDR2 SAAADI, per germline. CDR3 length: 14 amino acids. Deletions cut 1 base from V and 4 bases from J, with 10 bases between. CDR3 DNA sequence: TGCGCCAGCAGTGAGTACGTGGCTGGCACTGAAGCTTTCTTT. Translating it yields CASSEYVAGTEAFF.

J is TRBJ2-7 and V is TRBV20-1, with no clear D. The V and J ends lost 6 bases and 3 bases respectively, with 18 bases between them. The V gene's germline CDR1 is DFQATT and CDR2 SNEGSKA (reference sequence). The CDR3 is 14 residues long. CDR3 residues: CSAAVAPPFYEQYF. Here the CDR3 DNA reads TGCAGTGCCGCGGTAGCCCCTCCCTTCTACGAGCAGTACTTC.

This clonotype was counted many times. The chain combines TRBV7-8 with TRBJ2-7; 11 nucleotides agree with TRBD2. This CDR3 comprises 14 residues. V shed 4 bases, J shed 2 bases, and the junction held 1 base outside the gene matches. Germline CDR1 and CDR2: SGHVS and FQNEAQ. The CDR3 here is CASSSTSGAYEQYF. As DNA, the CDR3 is TGTGCCAGCAGCTCGACTAGCGGGGCCTACGAGCAGTACTTC.

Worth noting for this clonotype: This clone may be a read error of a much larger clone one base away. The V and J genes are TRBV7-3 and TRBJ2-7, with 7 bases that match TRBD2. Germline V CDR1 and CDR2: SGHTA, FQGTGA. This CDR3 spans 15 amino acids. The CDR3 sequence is CASRLNGREPYEQYF. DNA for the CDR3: TGTGCCAGCAGATTAAATGGGCGGGAGCCCTACGAGCAGTACTTC. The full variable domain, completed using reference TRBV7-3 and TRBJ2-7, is GAGVSQTPSNKVTEKGKYVELRCDPISGHTALYWYRQSLGQGPEFLIYFQGTGAADDSGLPNDRFFAVRPEGSVSTLKIQRTERGDSAVYLCASRLNGREPYEQYFGPGTRLTVT.